This T cell receptor (beta chain) was identified during a study of blood T cell repertoires in COVID-19. At the level of the study: The study drew acute and convalescent COVID-19 samples from the United States, Italy and Spain.

V gave up 4 bases and J gave up 3 bases, with 13 bases separating them. The CDR3 loop spans 14 amino acids. Germline V CDR1 and CDR2: MGHRA, YSYEKL. Authors' data handling: Researchers report that nucleated cell counts were estimated from reference gene primer amplification. Some clones are missing from TCRdb's copy, which holds only in-frame ones; the method was immunoSEQ multiplex PCR. V and J calls and clone size come straight from that table; D and trimming were deduced from the DNA. This sample has roughly 290,000 clones, with 80% to 95% found just once. This chain uses TRBV4-1 with TRBJ2-7; D ambiguous. This clonotype was obtained from a woman in her twenties or thirties with COVID-19, enrolled during active disease. The sequenced material came from peripheral blood. CDR3 nucleotides: TGCGCCAGCAGCCTTGCGGATACATACTACGAGCAGTACTTC. Amino acid sequence: CASSLADTYYEQYF.